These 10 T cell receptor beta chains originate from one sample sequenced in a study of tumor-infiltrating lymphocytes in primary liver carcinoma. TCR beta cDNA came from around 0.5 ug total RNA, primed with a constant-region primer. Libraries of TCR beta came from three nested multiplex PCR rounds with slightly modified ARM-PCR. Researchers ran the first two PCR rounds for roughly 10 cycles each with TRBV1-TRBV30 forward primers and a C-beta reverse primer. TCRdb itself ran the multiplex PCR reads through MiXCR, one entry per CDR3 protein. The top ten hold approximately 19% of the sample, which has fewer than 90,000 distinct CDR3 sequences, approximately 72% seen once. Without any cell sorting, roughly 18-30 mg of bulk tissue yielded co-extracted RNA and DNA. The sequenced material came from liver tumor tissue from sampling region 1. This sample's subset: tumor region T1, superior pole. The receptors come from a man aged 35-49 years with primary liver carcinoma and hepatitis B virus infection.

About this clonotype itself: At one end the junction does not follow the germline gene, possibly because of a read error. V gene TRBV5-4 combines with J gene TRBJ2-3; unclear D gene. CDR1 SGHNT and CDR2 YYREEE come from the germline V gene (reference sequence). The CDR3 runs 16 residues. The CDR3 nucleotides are TGTACCAGTAGCTTACGGGTCTCAGGTGGGGCAGATACGCAGTATTTT. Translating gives CTSSLRVSGGADTQYF.

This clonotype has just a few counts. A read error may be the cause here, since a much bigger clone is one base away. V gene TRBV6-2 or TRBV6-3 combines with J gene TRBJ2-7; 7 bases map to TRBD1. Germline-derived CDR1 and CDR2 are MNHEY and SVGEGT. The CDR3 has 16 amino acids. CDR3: CASNYSLGDSSYEQYF. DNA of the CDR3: TGTGCCAGCAATTACTCACTAGGGGACAGCTCCTACGAGCAGTACTTC.

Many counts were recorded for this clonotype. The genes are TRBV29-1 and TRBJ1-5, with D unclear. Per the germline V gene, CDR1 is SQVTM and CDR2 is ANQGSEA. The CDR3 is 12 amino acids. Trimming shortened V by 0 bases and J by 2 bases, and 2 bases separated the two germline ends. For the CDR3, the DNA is TGCAGCGTTGAAGATGGCAATCAGCCCCAGCATTTT. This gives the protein CSVEDGNQPQHF.

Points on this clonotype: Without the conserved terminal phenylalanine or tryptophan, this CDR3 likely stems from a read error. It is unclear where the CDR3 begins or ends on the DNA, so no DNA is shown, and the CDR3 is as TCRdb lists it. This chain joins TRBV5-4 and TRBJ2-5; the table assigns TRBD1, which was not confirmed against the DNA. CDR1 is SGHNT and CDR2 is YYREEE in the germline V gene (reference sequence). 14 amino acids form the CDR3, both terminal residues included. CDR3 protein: CASSWGTEWETQYS.

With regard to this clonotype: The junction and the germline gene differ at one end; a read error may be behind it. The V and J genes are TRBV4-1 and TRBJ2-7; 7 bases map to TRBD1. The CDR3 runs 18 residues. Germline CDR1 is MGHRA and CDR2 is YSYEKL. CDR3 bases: TGCACCAGCAGCCTCTCTCCCCCAGACAGGGACCGGCCCGGGGAGCAGTACTTC. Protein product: CTSSLSPPDRDRPGEQYF.

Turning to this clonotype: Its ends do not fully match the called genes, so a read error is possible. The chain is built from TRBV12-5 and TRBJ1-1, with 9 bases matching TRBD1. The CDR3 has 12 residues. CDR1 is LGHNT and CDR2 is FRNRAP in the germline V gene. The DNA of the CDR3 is TGTGCTAGTGGTTCGGGACAGGGTGAAGCCTTCTTT. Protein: CASGSGQGEAFF.

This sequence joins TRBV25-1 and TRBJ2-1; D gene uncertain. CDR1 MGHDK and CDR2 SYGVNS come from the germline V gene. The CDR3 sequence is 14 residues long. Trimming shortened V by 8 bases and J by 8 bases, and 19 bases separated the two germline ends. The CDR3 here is CASGKEFEAHEQFF. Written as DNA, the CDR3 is TGTGCCAGCGGTAAGGAGTTTGAGGCACATGAGCAGTTCTTC.

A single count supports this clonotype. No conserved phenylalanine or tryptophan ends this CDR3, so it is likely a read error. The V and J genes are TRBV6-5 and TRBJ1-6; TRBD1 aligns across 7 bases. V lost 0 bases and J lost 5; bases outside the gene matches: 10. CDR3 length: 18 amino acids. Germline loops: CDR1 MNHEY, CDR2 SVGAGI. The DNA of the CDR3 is TGTGCCAGCAGTTACTCAAGATTACAGGGGCCAAATAATTCACCCCTCCACTCT. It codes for CASSYSRLQGPNNSPLHS.

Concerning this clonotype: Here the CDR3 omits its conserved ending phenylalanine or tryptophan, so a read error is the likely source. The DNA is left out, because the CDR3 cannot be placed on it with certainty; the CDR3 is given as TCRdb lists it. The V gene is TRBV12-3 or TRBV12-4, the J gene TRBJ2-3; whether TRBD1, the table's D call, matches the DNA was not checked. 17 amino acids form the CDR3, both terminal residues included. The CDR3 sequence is CASSLGQGPSSTDTHYY.

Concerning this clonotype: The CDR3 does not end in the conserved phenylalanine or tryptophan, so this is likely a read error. The CDR3 DNA follows: TGTGTCAGCAGCCGAATGGAGGGACAGGGGTTCGGCACTGAAGCTTTCTCT. Its translation is CVSSRMEGQGFGTEAFS. The V and J genes are TRBV11-2 and TRBJ1-1; 10 positions agree with TRBD1. The germline V gene encodes CDR1 SGHAT and CDR2 FQNNGV. The CDR3 is made up of 17 amino acids.